This TCR beta chain originates from a study of T cell changes during pregnancy in multiple sclerosis. Measured with immunoSEQ multiplex PCR; TCRdb has only the in-frame clones, and not every one. The sample has 70,000 or so clones; 91% are singletons. The CDR3 runs 14 residues. CDR1 and CDR2 from the germline V gene are KGHSH and LQKENI. J gave up 4 bases and V 0 bases, and 2 bases lay outside the gene matches. The input for sequencing was peripheral blood, taken in the third trimester of pregnancy. The chain couples TRBV18 to TRBJ1-1; 7 bases map to TRBD1. This TCR was recovered from a female donor in good health, enrolled as a control in a pregnancy study. The CDR3 is CASSPPRTGTEAFF. In DNA, the CDR3 is TGTGCCAGCTCACCACCAAGGACAGGCACTGAAGCTTTCTTT.